This entry concerns a single TCR beta chain. This specimen belongs to a study of blood T cell repertoires in COVID-19. Across the whole study: The samples span acute and convalescent COVID-19 from the United States, Italy and Spain.

As processed by the authors: Reference gene primers were amplified, and this amplification served to estimate nucleated cell counts. Clones were sequenced by immunoSEQ multiplex PCR, and TCRdb holds only the in-frame ones, with some missing. The V and J calls and the clone size are those of that table, but D and trimming were determined from the DNA. The table records approximately 180,000 clones, 70% to 90% of them present only once. The CDR3 has 12 amino acids. Germline V CDR1 and CDR2: PRHDT, FYEKMQ (reference sequence). Trimming removed 6 bases at V and 6 bases at J, with 12 bases between. The sequence was collected from a man between 60 and 75 years old with acute or convalescent COVID-19. The V call is TRBV13, the J call TRBJ2-7; D might be TRBD2 (6 bases). Sequencing was performed on peripheral blood. The CDR3 DNA reads as TGTGCCAGCAGGTCACTAGCAGGCGAGCAGTACTTC. It encodes CASRSLAGEQYF.